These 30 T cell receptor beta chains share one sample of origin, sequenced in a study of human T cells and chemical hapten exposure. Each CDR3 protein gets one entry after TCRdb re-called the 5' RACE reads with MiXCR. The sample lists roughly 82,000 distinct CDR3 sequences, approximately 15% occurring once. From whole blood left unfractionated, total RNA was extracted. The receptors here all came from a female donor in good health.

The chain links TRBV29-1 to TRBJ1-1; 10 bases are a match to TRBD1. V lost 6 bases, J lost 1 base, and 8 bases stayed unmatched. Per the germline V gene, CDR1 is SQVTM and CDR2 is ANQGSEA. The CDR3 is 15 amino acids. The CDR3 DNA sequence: TGCAGCGTAGAGGACAGGGGGACGTGGAACACTGAAGCTTTCTTT. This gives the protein CSVEDRGTWNTEAFF. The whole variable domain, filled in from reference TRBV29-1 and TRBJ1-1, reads SAVISQKPSRDICQRGTSLTIQCQVDSQVTMMFWYRQQPGQSLTLIATANQGSEATYESGFVIDKFPISRPNLTFSTLTVSNMSPEDSSIYLCSVEDRGTWNTEAFFGQGTRLTVV.

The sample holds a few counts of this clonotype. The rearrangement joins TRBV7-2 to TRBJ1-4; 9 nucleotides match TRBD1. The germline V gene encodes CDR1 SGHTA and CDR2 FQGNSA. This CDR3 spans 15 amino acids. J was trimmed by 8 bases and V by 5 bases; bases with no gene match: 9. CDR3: CASSRGDREREKLFF. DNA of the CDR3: TGTGCCAGCAGCCGAGGGGACAGGGAACGCGAAAAACTGTTTTTT.

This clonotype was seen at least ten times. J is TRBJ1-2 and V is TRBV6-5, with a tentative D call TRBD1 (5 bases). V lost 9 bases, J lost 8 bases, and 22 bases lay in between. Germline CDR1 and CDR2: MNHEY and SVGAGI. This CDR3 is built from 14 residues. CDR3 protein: CASRPGDGGGGYTF. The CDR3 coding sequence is TGTGCCAGTCGACCGGGGGACGGAGGCGGCGGCTACACCTTC.

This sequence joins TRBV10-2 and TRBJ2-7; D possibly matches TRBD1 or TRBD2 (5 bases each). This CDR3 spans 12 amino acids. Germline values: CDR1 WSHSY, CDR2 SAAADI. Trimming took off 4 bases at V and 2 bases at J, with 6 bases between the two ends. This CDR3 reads CASSGGTYEQYF. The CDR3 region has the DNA TGCGCCAGCAGTGGGGGGACCTACGAGCAGTACTTC.

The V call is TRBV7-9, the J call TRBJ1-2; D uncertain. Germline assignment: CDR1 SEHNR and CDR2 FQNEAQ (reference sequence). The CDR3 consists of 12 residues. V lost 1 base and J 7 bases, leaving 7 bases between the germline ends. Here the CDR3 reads CASSLEAGGYTF. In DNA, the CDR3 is TGTGCCAGCAGCTTAGAGGCTGGTGGCTACACCTTC.

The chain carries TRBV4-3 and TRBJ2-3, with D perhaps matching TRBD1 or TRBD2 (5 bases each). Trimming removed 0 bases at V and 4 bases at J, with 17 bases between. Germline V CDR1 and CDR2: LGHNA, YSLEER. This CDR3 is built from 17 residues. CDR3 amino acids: CASSQEPGQGRADTQYF. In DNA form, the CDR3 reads TGCGCCAGCAGCCAAGAGCCGGGGCAGGGTAGGGCAGATACGCAGTATTTT.

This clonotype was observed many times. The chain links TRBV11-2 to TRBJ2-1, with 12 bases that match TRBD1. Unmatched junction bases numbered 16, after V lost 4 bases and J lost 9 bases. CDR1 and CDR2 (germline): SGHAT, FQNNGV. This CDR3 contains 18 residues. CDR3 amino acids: CASSSSGTGGENYGEQFF. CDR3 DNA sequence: TGTGCCAGCAGCTCCTCCGGGACAGGGGGCGAGAATTATGGTGAGCAGTTCTTC.

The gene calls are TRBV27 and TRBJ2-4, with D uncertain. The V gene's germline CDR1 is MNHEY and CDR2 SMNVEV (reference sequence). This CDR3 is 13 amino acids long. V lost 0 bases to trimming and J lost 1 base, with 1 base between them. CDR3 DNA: TGTGCCAGCAGTTTATCGGCCAAAAACATTCAGTACTTC. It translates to CASSLSAKNIQYF.

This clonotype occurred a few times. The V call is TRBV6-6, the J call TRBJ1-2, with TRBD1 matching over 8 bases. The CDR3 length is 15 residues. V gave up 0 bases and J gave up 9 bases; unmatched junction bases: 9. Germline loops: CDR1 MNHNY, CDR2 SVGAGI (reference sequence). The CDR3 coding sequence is TGTGCCAGCAGTTACTCGATGGACAGGGCTGTGTGCTACACCTTC. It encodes CASSYSMDRAVCYTF.

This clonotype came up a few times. In DNA form, the CDR3 reads TGCAGTGCTAACAGGGGGGACAATCAGCCCCAGCATTTT. It yields the protein CSANRGDNQPQHF. The rearrangement links TRBV20-1 to TRBJ1-5, with 8 bases that match TRBD1. The length of the CDR3 is 13 residues. V lost 4 bases and J lost 3; bases outside the gene matches: 2. CDR1 is DFQATT and CDR2 is SNEGSKA in the germline V gene (reference sequence).

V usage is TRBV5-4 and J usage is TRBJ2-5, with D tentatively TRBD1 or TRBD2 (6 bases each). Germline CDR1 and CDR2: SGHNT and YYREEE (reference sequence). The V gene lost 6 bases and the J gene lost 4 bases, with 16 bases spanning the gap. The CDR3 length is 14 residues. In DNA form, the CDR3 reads TGTGCCAGCAAGGAAGGGGGGACAAGAGAGACCCAGTACTTC. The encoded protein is CASKEGGTRETQYF.

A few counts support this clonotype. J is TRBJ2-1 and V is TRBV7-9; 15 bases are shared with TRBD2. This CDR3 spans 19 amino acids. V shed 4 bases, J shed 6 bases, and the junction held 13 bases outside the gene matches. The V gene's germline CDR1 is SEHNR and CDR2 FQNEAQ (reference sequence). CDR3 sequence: CASSSVPGLAGGHTNEQFF. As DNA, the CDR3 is TGTGCCAGCAGCTCCGTCCCGGGACTAGCGGGGGGCCATACCAATGAGCAGTTCTTC.

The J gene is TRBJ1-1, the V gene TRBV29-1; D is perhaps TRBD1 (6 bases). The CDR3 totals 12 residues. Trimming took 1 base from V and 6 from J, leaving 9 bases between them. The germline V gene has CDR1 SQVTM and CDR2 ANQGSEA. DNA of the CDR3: TGCAGCGTTGAAGGACAGGCCGCTGAAGCTTTCTTT. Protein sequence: CSVEGQAAEAFF.

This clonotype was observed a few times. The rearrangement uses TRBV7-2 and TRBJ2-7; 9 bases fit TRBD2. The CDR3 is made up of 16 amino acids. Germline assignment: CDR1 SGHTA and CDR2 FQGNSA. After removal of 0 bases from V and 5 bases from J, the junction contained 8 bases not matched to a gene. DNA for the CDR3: TGTGCCAGCAGCTTAGCGCTTGGCGGGGGGGCCGACGAGCAGTACTTC. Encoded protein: CASSLALGGGADEQYF.

CDR3 loop: CASSQGSFDTQYF. The DNA for the CDR3 is TGTGCCAGCAGCCAAGGGTCCTTTGATACGCAGTATTTT. The genes are TRBV3-1 and TRBJ2-3; D not certain. CDR3 length equals 13 residues. V was clipped by 1 base and J by 6 bases, with 8 bases between them. Germline CDR1 and CDR2: LGHDT and YNNKEL (reference sequence).

DNA of the CDR3: TGTGCCATCAGTGAGCTGTTGAGAGCCGAGACCCAGTACTTC. This encodes CAISELLRAETQYF. This chain joins TRBV10-3 and TRBJ2-5, with D uncertain. Trimming removed 2 bases at V and 5 bases at J, with 12 bases between. The CDR3 runs to 14 residues. Germline assignment: CDR1 ENHRY and CDR2 SYGVKD.

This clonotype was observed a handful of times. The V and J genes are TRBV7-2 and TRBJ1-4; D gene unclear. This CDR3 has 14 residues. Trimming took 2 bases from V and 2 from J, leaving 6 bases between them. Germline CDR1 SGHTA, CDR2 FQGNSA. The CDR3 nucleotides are TGTGCCAGCAGCTTAACGGTGACTAATGAAAAACTGTTTTTT. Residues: CASSLTVTNEKLFF.

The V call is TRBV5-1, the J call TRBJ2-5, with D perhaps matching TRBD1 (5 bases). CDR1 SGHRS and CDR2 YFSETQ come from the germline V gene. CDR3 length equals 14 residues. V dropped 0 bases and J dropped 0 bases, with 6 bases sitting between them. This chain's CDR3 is CASSLGTNQETQYF. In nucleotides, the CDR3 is TGCGCCAGCAGCTTGGGGACAAACCAAGAGACCCAGTACTTC.

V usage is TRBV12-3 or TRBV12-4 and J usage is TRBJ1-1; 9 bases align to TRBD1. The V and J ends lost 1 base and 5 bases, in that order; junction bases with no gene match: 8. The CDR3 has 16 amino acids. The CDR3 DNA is TGTGCCAGCAGTTTAGTAGGGGGACAGGGAAAGACTGAAGCTTTCTTT. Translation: CASSLVGGQGKTEAFF.

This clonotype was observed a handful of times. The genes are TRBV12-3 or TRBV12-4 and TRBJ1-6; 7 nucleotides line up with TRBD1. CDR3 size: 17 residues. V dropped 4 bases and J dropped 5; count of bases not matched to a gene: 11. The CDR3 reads CASSSIWAGQNNSPLHF. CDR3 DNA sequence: TGTGCCAGCAGTTCTATATGGGCGGGACAGAATAATTCACCCCTCCACTTT.

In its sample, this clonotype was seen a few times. The CDR3 loop reads CASNWGRGHNYEQYF. The CDR3, as DNA: TGCGCCAGCAATTGGGGCCGGGGTCACAACTACGAGCAGTACTTC. The genes are TRBV5-1 and TRBJ2-7; D tentatively reads TRBD1 or TRBD2 (5 bases each). Trimming stripped 6 bases from V and 3 bases from J, with 19 bases between. There are 15 residues in the CDR3. The V gene's germline CDR1 is SGHRS and CDR2 YFSETQ.

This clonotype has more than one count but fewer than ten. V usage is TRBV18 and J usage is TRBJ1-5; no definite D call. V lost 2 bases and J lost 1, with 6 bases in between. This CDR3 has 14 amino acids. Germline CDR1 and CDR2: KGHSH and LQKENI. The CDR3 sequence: CASSPALSNQPQHF. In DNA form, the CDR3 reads TGTGCCAGCTCACCAGCCTTAAGCAATCAGCCCCAGCATTTT.

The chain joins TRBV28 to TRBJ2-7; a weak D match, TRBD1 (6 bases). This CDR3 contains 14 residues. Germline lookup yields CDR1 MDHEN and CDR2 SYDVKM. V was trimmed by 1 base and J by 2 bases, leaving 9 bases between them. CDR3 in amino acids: CASSLSTGTYEQYF. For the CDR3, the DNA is TGTGCCAGCAGTTTATCGACAGGCACCTACGAGCAGTACTTC.

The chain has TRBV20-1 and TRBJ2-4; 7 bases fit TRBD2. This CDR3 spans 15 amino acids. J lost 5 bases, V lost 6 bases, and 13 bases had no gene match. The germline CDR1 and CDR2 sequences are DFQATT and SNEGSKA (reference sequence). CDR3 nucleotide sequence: TGCAGTGCCGCAGGGAAGCGGGAAGCGGAAAACATTCAGTACTTC. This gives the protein CSAAGKREAENIQYF.

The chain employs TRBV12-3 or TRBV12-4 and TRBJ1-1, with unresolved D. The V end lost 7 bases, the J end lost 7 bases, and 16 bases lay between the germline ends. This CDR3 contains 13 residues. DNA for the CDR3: TGTGCCAGCACATCGGCACAGTATAGTGAAGCTTTCTTT. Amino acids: CASTSAQYSEAFF.

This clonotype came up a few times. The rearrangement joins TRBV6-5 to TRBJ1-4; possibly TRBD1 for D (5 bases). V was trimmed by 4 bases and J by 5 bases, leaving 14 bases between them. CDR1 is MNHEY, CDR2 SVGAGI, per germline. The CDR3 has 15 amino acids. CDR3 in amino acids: CASSSLTEYNEKLFF. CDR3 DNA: TGTGCCAGCAGTTCCCTGACAGAATACAATGAAAAACTGTTTTTT.

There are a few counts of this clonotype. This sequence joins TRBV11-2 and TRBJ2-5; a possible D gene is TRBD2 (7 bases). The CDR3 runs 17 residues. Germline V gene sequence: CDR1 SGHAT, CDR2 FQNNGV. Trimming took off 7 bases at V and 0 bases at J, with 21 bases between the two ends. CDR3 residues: CASTKGGGAMYQETQYF. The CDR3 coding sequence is TGTGCCAGCACCAAAGGGGGGGGGGCGATGTACCAAGAGACCCAGTACTTC.

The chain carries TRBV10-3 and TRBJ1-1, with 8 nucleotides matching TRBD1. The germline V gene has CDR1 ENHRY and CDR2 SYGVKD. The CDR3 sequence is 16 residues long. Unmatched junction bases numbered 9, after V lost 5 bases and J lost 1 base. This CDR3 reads CAISPTFGQGNTEAFF. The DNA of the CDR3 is TGTGCCATCAGTCCTACGTTCGGACAGGGGAACACTGAAGCTTTCTTT.

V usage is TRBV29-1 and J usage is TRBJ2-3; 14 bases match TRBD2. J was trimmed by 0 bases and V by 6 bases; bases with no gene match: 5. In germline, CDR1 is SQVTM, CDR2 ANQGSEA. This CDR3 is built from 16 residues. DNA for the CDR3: TGCAGCGTAGAGGGACTAGCGGGAGCTAGCACAGATACGCAGTATTTT. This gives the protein CSVEGLAGASTDTQYF.

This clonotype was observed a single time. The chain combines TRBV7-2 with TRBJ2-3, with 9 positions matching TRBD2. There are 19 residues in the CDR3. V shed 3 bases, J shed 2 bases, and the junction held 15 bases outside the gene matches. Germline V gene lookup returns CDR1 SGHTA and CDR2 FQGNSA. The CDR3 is CASSFARELAGRTTDTQYF. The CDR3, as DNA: TGTGCCAGCAGCTTCGCCAGGGAGCTAGCGGGAAGAACCACAGATACGCAGTATTTT.